This T cell receptor beta chain was retrieved from a study of blood T cell repertoires in COVID-19. Study context: Acute and convalescent COVID-19 specimens originated in the United States, Italy and Spain. In each case, the material was cDNA or gDNA derived from T cells, B-cell-depleted T cells, or PBMCs.

Per germline, CDR1 SEHNR and CDR2 FQNEAQ (reference sequence). After removal of 4 bases from V and 3 bases from J, the junction contained 4 bases not matched to a gene. The CDR3 runs 14 residues. Per the original methods: Reference gene primer amplification gave nucleated cell count estimates. TCRdb's copy holds only in-frame clones and misses some; the assay was immunoSEQ multiplex PCR. Clone size and V and J calls were adopted from that table, with D and trimming inferred from the DNA. The profile covers about 210,000 clones, with roughly 85% appearing a single time and 2% to 3% taken by the ten largest.

The gene calls are TRBV7-9 and TRBJ2-7, with TRBD1 matching 9 bases. The sequenced material came from peripheral blood. This receptor was taken from a woman aged 35 to 49 with active or convalescent COVID-19. The chain's CDR3 is CASSSGTGFYEQYF. CDR3 DNA sequence: TGTGCCAGCAGCTCCGGGACAGGGTTCTACGAGCAGTACTTC.